The following is a T cell receptor beta chain sequence with its context. The target antigen is unknown. This record belongs to a study of OX40 agonist ivuxolimab in advanced cancers. Study background: An agonistic anti-OX40 (CD134) antibody, ivuxolimab, was used to treat the patients. Patients achieving partial responses numbered three: one hepatocellular carcinoma case and two cutaneous melanoma cases.

This table comes from immunoSEQ multiplex PCR, and its TCRdb copy is limited to in-frame clones, with some not included. Of some 77,000 clones in the sample, 80% to 90% are singletons; the top ten hold 5% to 7%. Overall study results and limits: With doses of 0.1 to 3.0 mg/kg, CD4+ and CD8+ blood T cells had undergone clonal expansion by week 6. CD8+ T cells averaged more expanded clones than CD4+.

Deletions cut 0 bases from V and 5 bases from J, with 10 bases between. In germline, CDR1 is MGHRA, CDR2 YSYEKL. This CDR3 is 14 amino acids long. Sequences were derived from CD4+ or CD8+ T cells sorted from blood, sampled in a trial of the OX40 agonist ivuxolimab. The clonotype originates from an adult with an advanced solid tumor such as melanoma, head and neck, liver or kidney cancer. The chain couples TRBV4-1 to TRBJ2-5, with TRBD1 as a possible D gene (6 bases). CDR3 DNA sequence: TGCGCCAGCAGCCAAGATTTCCAGGGGGAGACCCAGTACTTC. It codes for CASSQDFQGETQYF.